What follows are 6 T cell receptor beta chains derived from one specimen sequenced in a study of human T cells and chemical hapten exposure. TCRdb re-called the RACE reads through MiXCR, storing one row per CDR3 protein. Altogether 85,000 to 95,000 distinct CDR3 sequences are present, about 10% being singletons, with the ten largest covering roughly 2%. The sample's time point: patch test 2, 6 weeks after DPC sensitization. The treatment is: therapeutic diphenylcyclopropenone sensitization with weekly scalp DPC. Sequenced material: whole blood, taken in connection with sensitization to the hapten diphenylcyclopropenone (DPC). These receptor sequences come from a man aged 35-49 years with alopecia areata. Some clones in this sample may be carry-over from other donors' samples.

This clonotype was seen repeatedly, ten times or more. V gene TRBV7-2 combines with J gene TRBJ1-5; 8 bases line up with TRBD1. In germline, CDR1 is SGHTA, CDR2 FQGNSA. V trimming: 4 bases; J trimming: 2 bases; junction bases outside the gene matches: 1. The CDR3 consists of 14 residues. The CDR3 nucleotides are TGTGCCAGCAGCTCGACAGGGGGCAATCAGCCCCAGCATTTT. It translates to CASSSTGGNQPQHF.

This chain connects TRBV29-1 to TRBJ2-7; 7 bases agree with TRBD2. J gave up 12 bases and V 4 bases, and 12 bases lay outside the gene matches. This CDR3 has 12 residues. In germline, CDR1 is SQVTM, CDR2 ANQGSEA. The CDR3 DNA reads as TGCAGCGTTGTTACTAGCGAAAGACGTGGGTACTTC. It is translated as CSVVTSERRGYF.

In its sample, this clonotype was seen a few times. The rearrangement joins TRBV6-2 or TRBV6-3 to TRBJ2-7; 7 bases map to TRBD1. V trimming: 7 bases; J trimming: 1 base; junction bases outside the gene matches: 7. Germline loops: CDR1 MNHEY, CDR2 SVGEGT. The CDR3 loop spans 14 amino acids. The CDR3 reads CASTRAGGSYEQYV. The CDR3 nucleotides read TGTGCCAGCACCCGGGCAGGGGGTTCCTACGAGCAGTACGTC.

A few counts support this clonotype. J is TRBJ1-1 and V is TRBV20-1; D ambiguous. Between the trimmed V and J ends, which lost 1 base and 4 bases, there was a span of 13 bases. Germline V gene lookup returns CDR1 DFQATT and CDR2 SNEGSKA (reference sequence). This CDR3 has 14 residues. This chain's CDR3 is CSARGREGLTEAFF. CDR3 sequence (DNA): TGCAGTGCTAGAGGTCGAGAAGGGCTCACTGAAGCTTTCTTT.

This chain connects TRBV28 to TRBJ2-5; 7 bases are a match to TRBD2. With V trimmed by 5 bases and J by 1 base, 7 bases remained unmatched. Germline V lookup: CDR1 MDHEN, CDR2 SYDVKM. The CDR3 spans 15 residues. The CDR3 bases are TGTGCCAGCAGTGGGGGGGGACGTACCCAAGAGACCCAGTACTTC. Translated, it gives CASSGGGRTQETQYF.

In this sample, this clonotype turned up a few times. CDR3 DNA: TGCGCCAGCAGCTTGATTAATAGCGGCCCAAGGGAGCAGTACTTC. Translating gives CASSLINSGPREQYF. This sequence joins TRBV5-1 and TRBJ2-7, with D possibly matching TRBD2 (6 bases). The V gene lost 1 base and the J gene lost 7 bases, with 18 bases spanning the gap. Per germline, CDR1 SGHRS and CDR2 YFSETQ. The CDR3 has 15 amino acids.